Described below is a single T cell receptor (beta chain) sequence and its context. Its target antigen remains unknown. It has no much larger one-base neighbor in the sample; base qualities were not kept. Libraries were built with the immunoSEQ multiplex PCR assay. A mixture of 60 forward primers for TCR Vbeta segments and 13 reverse primers for TCR Jbeta segments was used in the multiplex PCR. The CDR3 region of rearranged TCR beta genes was amplified from genomic DNA with a multiplex PCR assay. The amplified TCR beta libraries were sequenced on the Illumina HiSeq System as 87-base-pair reads. Concerning the study's data processing: In a later analysis, tens of millions of unique TCR beta chains were counted across the 650 to 750 repertoires, and roughly 11 million of these chains were shared by at least two donors. To remove PCR and sequencing errors, raw reads were error-corrected and collapsed into unique sequences using a nearest-neighbor algorithm that merged closely related sequences. Alignment of CDR3 sequences to IMGT reference sequences was used to assign V, D and J gene segments. For a sequence to be retained, a match of at least six nucleotides was required to both a V gene segment and a J gene segment. Rearrangements were classified as productive when the CDR3 lacked stop codons and remained in frame with V and J, and all other rearrangements were classified as non-productive. CDR3 was defined according to IMGT convention as the region running from the second conserved V-encoded cysteine to the conserved J-encoded phenylalanine. Sequences without an unambiguous match to a single V gene segment were excluded from the earlier analysis of a few hundred of the donors. In an earlier analysis of several hundred of the donors, a V segment was called functional when productive rearrangements were above 56.7%, and segregating when the standard deviation between donors exceeded 5%. A statistical classification framework was built to diagnose cytomegalovirus status from the catalog of TCR beta chain sequences. In a later analysis, TCR nucleotide sequences were compared against IMGT/GENE-DB human TR gene sequences so that V and J genes could be assigned. In a later analysis, CDR3 sequences and most-parsimonious VDJ recombination scenarios were assigned using the TCRdist pipeline. In a later analysis, every TCR beta chain was defined by the combination of its CDR3 amino acid sequence and its V-gene family, and reads without a unique V-gene family were dropped. In a later analysis, 450 to 600 highly shared, low-generation-probability nucleotide sequences were removed to address suspected cross-contamination and a sequencing artifact. For each public chain, a later analysis derived a clonal expansion index from normalized ranks of inferred template counts within each repertoire. In a later analysis, generation probabilities were computed with a VDJ recombination model fitted to out-of-frame rearrangements, and the resulting probabilities were checked against IGoR. In a later analysis, hypergeometric tests were used to score TCR-TCR, TCR-HLA and TCR-CMV co-occurrence, with a repertoire-size bias correction applied to TCR pairs. False discovery rates were estimated in a later analysis by permuting HLA or CMV assignments 20 times. In a later analysis, co-occurring TCRs were grouped using DBSCAN, and TCRdist sequence similarity was added for clustering within HLA-allele-positive subsets. Co-occurrence clustering excluded repertoires with fewer than 30,000 or more than 120,000 public chains, plus five with anomalous nucleotide sharing. TCRdb carries this immuneACCESS record with in-frame sequences only. Its versions omit some clonotypes, under half of them owing to an unresolved V gene in the studies checked, with the rest unexplained. The V and J calls and clone size are taken from that table; D and trimming were inferred from the DNA. In this sample the table shows over 100,000 clones, about four fifths of which occur a single time. 0.95% to 1.4% of the sample comes from the top ten.

This sample is part of a study of cytomegalovirus exposure and HLA in healthy donors (dated by TCRdb to 2016 to 2017). Study-wide context: According to an earlier analysis of a few hundred of the donors, about 190 million T cells yielded approximately 120 million unique TCR beta sequences and roughly 280 Gb of sequence data. Every discovery cohort repertoire had been produced on one sequencing platform. To predict cytomegalovirus infection status, the study combined high-throughput TCR immunosequencing, statistical association of individual TCRs with disease status, and machine learning. An early release covering roughly 640 HLA-typed donors comprised about 310 gigabases of sequencing data and roughly 86 million unique TCR sequences. Among 398 genotyped donors of the cohort, an average of around 250,000 unique TCR beta nucleotide sequences was sequenced per donor, of which 15% to 20% were non-productive. Because of strong linkage in the cohort, roughly five DR-DQ haplotypes were treated as single units for association and clustering. The number of typed donors differed by locus: roughly 629-630 for A, B, C, DRB1 and DQB1; some 540 for DQA1; 606 for DPA1; and some 450 for DPB1. The study aimed to test whether signatures of past pathogen exposure could be identified by cataloging public T cell receptors. A later genetic analysis used genome-wide SNP genotypes for about three fifths of the roughly 700 donors, treating that subset as a discovery cohort. Donor age, sex, ethnicity and CMV serostatus were compiled together with the repertoire data. In the later analysis, no new phenotypic data were used to find candidate immune exposures; instead, reliance was placed on TCR beta sequences and their occurrence across donors. The study profiled the T cell repertoires of about 720 subjects by immunosequencing and related them to cytomegalovirus serostatus. HLA typing included class I and class II loci at four-digit resolution. An earlier analysis of several hundred of the donors used high-throughput TCR beta sequencing to judge whether each TCR beta V gene segment behaved as functional or pseudogenic. In a later analysis, previously published TCR beta repertoires from roughly 710 donors were re-analyzed and high-resolution HLA genotyping was added so that TCR occurrence patterns could be studied. A separate validation cohort of over a hundred different subjects was used in addition to the roughly 620-subject first cohort. Of the 350 to 450 genotyped donors, 70% to 90% were placed in the genetic ancestry cluster associated with self-reported Caucasian donors. Study-wide conclusions, independent of this receptor: In a later analysis, HLA-associated TCR beta chains showed more clonal expansion and lower generation probabilities than non-associated chains that were equally common. A further reported finding was that TCR beta sequences accurately predicted the HLA-A and HLA-B alleles for most subjects in the first cohort. Three of the identified cytomegalovirus-associated TCR beta chains were confirmed in vitro to be specific for cytomegalovirus antigens. The 87-base-pair reads could not distinguish some IMGT-functional V segments, including TRBV6-2 and TRBV6-3, so those segments were excluded. At a false discovery rate of 0.05, a later analysis linked some 17,000 TCR beta sequences to specific HLA alleles. Because some donors lacked HLA typing at each locus, the association tests relied only on the typed subset. V-gene and J-gene trimming of TCR beta chains was associated with a missense DCLRE1C variant in a later genetic analysis, and the association was replicated in an independent cohort. When HLA alleles, especially DR and DQ, strongly co-occurred, TCR associations were difficult to assign to individual alleles. Cytomegalovirus status was reported to be diagnosed by the classifier with high specificity and sensitivity in both the original and validation cohorts. Across donors, most TCR sequences were observed very rarely, whereas some public TCRs were present in many individuals. Sequencing depth was assumed to be roughly uniform across donors in the presence/absence analyses, though that assumption may not hold. Because counts were too low, about 18 rarely observed V segments, including chromosome 9 orphons, were left out of the earlier analysis of 587 of the donors. A later genetic analysis reported fewer N-insertions in productive TCRs among donors in an Asian-associated ancestry cluster than the approximately 670-donor mean. Correlated functional status among segregating V segments might reflect linkage disequilibrium, but an unknown experimental factor could not be ruled out. The authors suggested that the approach could potentially be extended to other disease states and immunological phenotypes. An earlier analysis of approximately 540 of the donors showed that most TCR beta V segments appeared in productive rearrangements either about 87% or about 30% of the time, which broadly matched IMGT annotations. According to a later analysis, TCR association rates differed among HLA loci, with DRB1 alleles showing the most associated TCRs and HLA-C alleles showing the fewest. The study gave a list of more than 150 TCR beta chains associated with cytomegalovirus. A cluster of highly shared sequence variants was judged likely to represent a technical artifact of the sequencing pipeline. In this cohort, only TCR beta chains were sequenced, and detectable features were limited by the absence of alpha or paired-chain data. A later analysis reported that several top co-occurrence clusters appeared linked to parvovirus B19, influenza, CMV and Epstein-Barr virus. Immune exposure information for the cohort was limited to CMV serostatus. A later analysis found that most CMV-associated TCR beta chains appeared HLA-restricted, with HLA associations seemingly driven largely by CMV exposure.

In total, over 600 healthy bone marrow donors made up the cohort. Cohort members were all nominally healthy when sampled, although unrecorded immune exposures were likely present. The donor tested CMV seronegative, placing the donor among the roughly 350 seronegative members of the cohort. A peripheral blood sample was provided by each donor, and peripheral blood mononuclear cells were used for TCR beta sequencing. Genomic DNA extraction from the blood cell samples was performed with the Qiagen DNeasy Blood Extraction Kit. The CDR3, from cysteine to phenylalanine, totals 14 residues. Of all the DNA, just the CDR3 is kept, 42 bases in frame from base 1. The germline V gene specifies SGHTA as CDR1 and FQGNSA as CDR2. V is clipped by 5 bases and J by 0 bases, and the sequence between their germline boundaries is 9 bases long.

This receptor chain uses TRBV7-2 and TRBJ2-3, with no D gene named confidently. The source material was PBMCs. The receptor was isolated from a male donor in good health and CMV-seronegative. The DNA is TGTGCCAGCAGCCTAGAGCCAAGCACAGATACGCAGTATTTT. Translated, this is CASSLEPSTDTQYF.